What follows are 25 T cell receptor beta chains derived from one specimen sequenced in a study of blood T cell repertoires in COVID-19. Data came from immunoSEQ multiplex PCR; TCRdb stores just in-frame clones and leaves some out. The sample carries about 200,000 clones, nearly 90% recorded once. Sequencing input: peripheral blood. All receptors come from a man aged 55 to 70 with active or convalescent COVID-19.

The chain couples TRBV18 to TRBJ1-2; perhaps TRBD1 as D (6 bases). This CDR3 has 16 amino acids. V lost 4 bases to trimming and J lost 3 bases, with 18 bases between them. Germline loops: CDR1 KGHSH, CDR2 LQKENI. The CDR3 DNA reads as TGTGCCAGCTCACGGAACAGGGTTGGCGAGGACTATGGCTACACCTTC. The encoded protein is CASSRNRVGEDYGYTF.

The V call is TRBV6-1, the J call TRBJ1-1, with TRBD1 matching over 7 bases. The V gene end was trimmed by 3 bases and the J gene end by 2 bases; junction bases not matched to a gene: 18. Germline lookup yields CDR1 MNHNS and CDR2 SASEGT. This CDR3 spans 19 amino acids. The CDR3 here is CASSDGGQGVFRGNTEAFF. The DNA for the CDR3 is TGTGCCAGCAGTGACGGCGGTCAGGGGGTTTTTCGAGGAAACACTGAAGCTTTCTTT.

This clone was counted a few times. This sequence joins TRBV11-2 and TRBJ2-7; 8 bases align to TRBD2. V shed 5 bases and J 1 base; nucleotides not matched to a gene: 13. Germline V gene lookup returns CDR1 SGHAT and CDR2 FQNNGV. CDR3 size: 17 residues. CDR3 sequence reads: CASSPRPFRGGSYEQYF. The CDR3 DNA reads TGTGCCAGCAGCCCTAGACCCTTCCGGGGGGGATCCTACGAGCAGTACTTC.

The CDR3 region is CASSLAPPGQLYGYTF. The CDR3 region has the DNA TGCGCCAGCAGCTTGGCTCCACCCGGACAGCTCTATGGCTACACCTTC. This sequence joins TRBV5-1 and TRBJ1-2; a weak D match, TRBD1 (6 bases). The CDR3 has 16 residues. CDR1 is SGHRS and CDR2 is YFSETQ in the germline V gene. Trimming removed 0 bases from V and 4 bases from J, with 16 bases in between.

This chain connects TRBV9 to TRBJ2-2; 9 nucleotides align to TRBD1. After removal of 3 bases from V and 4 bases from J, the junction contained 10 bases not matched to a gene. Germline loops: CDR1 SGDLS, CDR2 YYNGEE. The CDR3 runs to 17 residues. CDR3 in amino acids: CASSALQGARSTGELFF. CDR3 coding DNA: TGTGCCAGCAGCGCACTACAGGGGGCGAGGAGCACCGGGGAGCTGTTTTTT.

The V gene is TRBV2, the J gene TRBJ1-5; D perhaps matches TRBD1 (5 bases). CDR1 and CDR2 (germline): SNHLY, FYNNEI. CDR3 size: 12 residues. V was cut by 10 bases and J by 6 bases, with 13 bases left in between. CDR3 loop: CAIQEEGQPQHF. The CDR3 bases are TGTGCCATACAGGAGGAGGGTCAGCCCCAGCATTTT.

V gene TRBV7-3 combines with J gene TRBJ2-1; possible D gene TRBD1, 6 bases. The V gene lost 5 bases and the J gene lost 8 bases, with 10 bases spanning the gap. The CDR3 has 12 residues. Germline V lookup: CDR1 SGHTA, CDR2 FQGTGA. The CDR3: CASSIQGHEQFF. CDR3 coding DNA: TGTGCCAGCAGCATACAGGGCCATGAGCAGTTCTTC. The full variable domain, in which reference TRBV7-3 and TRBJ2-1 provide the parts outside the CDR3, is GAGVSQTPSNKVTEKGKYVELRCDPISGHTALYWYRQSLGQGPEFLIYFQGTGAADDSGLPNDRFFAVRPEGSVSTLKIQRTERGDSAVYLCASSIQGHEQFFGPGTRLTVL.

This CDR3 reads CASSLAGTGRYTF. As DNA, the CDR3 is TGTGCCAGCAGCTTGGCCGGGACAGGGAGATACACCTTC. The rearrangement uses TRBV5-4 and TRBJ1-2, with 9 bases identical to TRBD1. Germline-derived CDR1 and CDR2 are SGHNT and YYREEE (reference sequence). The length of the CDR3 is 13 residues. With 0 bases clipped from V and 11 bases from J, the junction kept 5 bases outside the gene matches.

This clone occurred once. The CDR3 sequence: CATSESGGQPDTQYF. The CDR3 nucleotides are TGTGCCACCAGTGAAAGCGGGGGTCAACCAGATACGCAGTATTTT. The genes are TRBV24-1 and TRBJ2-3, with 8 nucleotides matching TRBD2. The CDR3 sequence is 15 residues long. The J segment lost 4 bases and the V segment lost 4 bases, leaving 6 bases of the junction unmatched. The germline CDR1 and CDR2 sequences are KGHDR and SFDVKD.

Notes on this clone: This sample includes further DNA sequences coding for the same CDR3. The V and J genes are TRBV2 and TRBJ2-3; 11 bases fit TRBD1. The CDR3 is 14 amino acids. J lost 3 bases, V lost 5 bases, and 1 base had no gene match. Germline CDR1 reads SNHLY; CDR2 reads FYNNEI. CDR3 DNA: TGTGCCAGCAGTCGGGACAGGGGGACAGATACGCAGTATTTT. Its translation: CASSRDRGTDTQYF.

The chain employs TRBV30 and TRBJ1-5; D is undetermined. The CDR3 loop spans 14 amino acids. From germline, CDR1 is GTSNPN and CDR2 SVGIG (reference sequence). The germline V and J ends were trimmed by 2 bases and 0 bases, with 8 bases remaining between them. This CDR3 reads CAWSLRISNQPQHF. The CDR3, as DNA: TGTGCCTGGAGTCTCAGGATTAGCAATCAGCCCCAGCATTTT.

The chain is built from TRBV5-1 and TRBJ1-1; 7 bases are shared with TRBD1. Germline assignment: CDR1 SGHRS and CDR2 YFSETQ. Trimming removed 0 bases from V and 7 bases from J; junction bases left unmatched: 0. This CDR3 has 12 amino acids. The chain's CDR3 is CASSLGQGEAFF. The CDR3 nucleotides read TGCGCCAGCAGCTTGGGACAGGGTGAAGCTTTCTTT.

This clone was picked up one time. This sequence joins TRBV7-7 and TRBJ1-3; 9 positions match TRBD1. Germline-derived CDR1 and CDR2 are SSHAT and FNYEAQ (reference sequence). This CDR3 comprises 16 residues. V lost 7 bases and J lost 0; bases outside the gene matches: 7. In DNA form, the CDR3 reads TGTGCCAGCATCCCGGGACAGGGTAGCTCTGGAAACACCATATATTTT. It is translated as CASIPGQGSSGNTIYF.

The chain employs TRBV12-3 or TRBV12-4 and TRBJ1-1; D gene ambiguous. Trimming took off 3 bases at V and 4 bases at J, with 9 bases between the two ends. The CDR3 consists of 13 residues. The CDR3 sequence: CASSFKVATEAFF. The DNA for the CDR3 is TGTGCCAGCAGTTTTAAAGTAGCCACTGAAGCTTTCTTT.

The rearrangement links TRBV5-1 to TRBJ2-1; D might be TRBD1 (6 bases). The CDR3 runs 14 residues. The germline V gene encodes CDR1 SGHRS and CDR2 YFSETQ. The V gene lost 0 bases and the J gene lost 6 bases, with 10 bases spanning the gap. The CDR3 DNA follows: TGCGCCAGCAGCTTGGAGGGGGTTACCAATGAGCAGTTCTTC. Residues: CASSLEGVTNEQFF.

The chain employs TRBV21-1 and TRBJ1-1; the table's D call, TRBD1, has no DNA check behind it. TRBV21-1 is marked as a pseudogene. The CDR3 contains 16 residues. As DNA, the CDR3 is TGTGCCAGCAGCAAACCCCGTACAGGGCCCAACACTGAAGCTTTCTTT. Protein product: CASSKPRTGPNTEAFF.

CDR3 sequence reads: CASSDTGSGYTF. CDR3 nucleotides: TGTGCCAGCAGCGACACAGGGTCGGGCTACACCTTC. The rearrangement joins TRBV6-5 to TRBJ1-2; D is perhaps TRBD1 (6 bases). This CDR3 region has 12 residues. From germline, CDR1 is MNHEY and CDR2 SVGAGI. V was pared by 6 bases and J by 8 bases, with 13 bases between.

The CDR3 DNA reads TGTGCCATCACCCCAGGGGGAGCGGGGGCCAACGTCCTGACTTTC. Translating it yields CAITPGGAGANVLTF. V and J are TRBV10-3 and TRBJ2-6; 7 nucleotides align to TRBD1. The CDR3 runs to 15 residues. Germline lookup yields CDR1 ENHRY and CDR2 SYGVKD. The V gene end was trimmed by 7 bases and the J gene end by 4 bases; junction bases not matched to a gene: 7.

This chain connects TRBV7-8 to TRBJ2-7; 9 positions match TRBD2. Germline values: CDR1 SGHVS, CDR2 FQNEAQ. The CDR3 covers 15 residues. J gave up 5 bases and V 0 bases, and 5 bases lay outside the gene matches. CDR3 in amino acids: CASSLARGGDHEQYF. The CDR3, as DNA: TGTGCCAGCAGCTTAGCCCGCGGGGGGGATCACGAGCAGTACTTC.

This clone was seen more than once but under ten times. The chain couples TRBV19 to TRBJ1-2, with a weak D call TRBD1 (5 bases). Germline loops: CDR1 LNHDA, CDR2 SQIVND (reference sequence). Trimming left V 4 bases short and J 3 bases short, with 9 bases between. The CDR3 has 13 amino acids. The CDR3 spells CASSTTEYYGYTF. CDR3 coding DNA: TGTGCCAGTAGTACGACAGAATACTATGGCTACACCTTC.

The rearrangement uses TRBV25-1 and TRBJ2-1, with D perhaps matching TRBD1 (6 bases). The CDR3 runs to 12 residues. V lost 9 bases and J lost 12, with 18 bases in between. CDR1 is MGHDK, CDR2 SYGVNS, per germline. In nucleotides, the CDR3 is TGTGCCAGTCGGGTAGACAGGATGGGGCAGTTCTTC. Protein sequence: CASRVDRMGQFF.

The chain couples TRBV2 to TRBJ2-3; 8 bases align to TRBD1. Trimming removed 4 bases from V and 3 bases from J; junction bases left unmatched: 6. There are 15 residues in the CDR3. Germline loops: CDR1 SNHLY, CDR2 FYNNEI. CDR3 sequence: CASSATGVRTDTQYF. CDR3 nucleotides: TGTGCCAGCAGTGCGACAGGGGTGAGGACAGATACGCAGTATTTT.

CDR3: CASSAGRFNEKLFF. DNA of the CDR3: TGTGCCAGCAGCGCCGGTCGGTTTAATGAAAAACTGTTTTTT. The rearrangement links TRBV9 to TRBJ1-4; D not certain. The CDR3 contains 14 residues. Trimming removed 3 bases at V and 4 bases at J, with 10 bases between. Germline CDR1 and CDR2: SGDLS and YYNGEE.

The rearrangement links TRBV2 to TRBJ2-3; 10 bases line up with TRBD1. This CDR3 is 15 amino acids long. Germline V gene data show CDR1 as SNHLY and CDR2 as FYNNEI. Germline trimming cut 3 bases from V and 3 bases from J; bases unmatched to any gene: 3. The CDR3 DNA follows: TGTGCCAGCAGTGATAGGACAGGGGGGACAGATACGCAGTATTTT. The encoded protein is CASSDRTGGTDTQYF.

This clone came up a few times. The chain couples TRBV11-2 to TRBJ1-5; 10 bases map to TRBD1. J lost 6 bases, V lost 5 bases, and 7 bases had no gene match. This CDR3 is built from 15 residues. Germline values: CDR1 SGHAT, CDR2 FQNNGV. The CDR3: CASSPQTGGGQPQHF. The CDR3 DNA follows: TGTGCCAGCAGCCCTCAGACAGGGGGCGGTCAGCCCCAGCATTTT.